The next 7 T cell receptor beta chains were all read from a single sample in a study of cytomegalovirus exposure and HLA in healthy donors. The PCR was carried out with 60 Vbeta primers and 13 Jbeta primers. Only in-frame clones appear in the TCRdb table, and some are missing; sequencing was by immunoSEQ multiplex PCR. Of roughly 90,000 clones listed, roughly four fifths are singletons. The sequencing sample was made of PBMCs. Every receptor here comes from a man aged 25-45 years in good health and CMV-seropositive.

The CDR3 loop reads CASSLARNTEAFF. The CDR3 DNA is TGTGCCAGCAGCTTAGCCCGGAACACTGAAGCTTTCTTT. The V gene is TRBV13, the J gene TRBJ1-1; D not certain. There are 13 residues in the CDR3. CDR1 and CDR2 (germline): PRHDT, FYEKMQ (reference sequence). Trimming cost V 1 base and J 1 base, with 4 bases left between them.

The rearrangement uses TRBV19 and TRBJ1-5; D uncertain. This CDR3 is 16 amino acids long. Per germline, CDR1 LNHDA and CDR2 SQIVND (reference sequence). V was cut by 2 bases and J by 3 bases, with 14 bases left in between. CDR3 in DNA: TGTGCCAGTAGTATAATGCCTGGGCAGTCCAATCAGCCCCAGCATTTT. It translates to CASSIMPGQSNQPQHF.

V usage is TRBV7-2 and J usage is TRBJ2-7, with 9 bases aligning to TRBD1. The CDR3 loop spans 14 amino acids. Trimming cost V 8 bases and J 4 bases; bases outside gene matches: 9. In germline, CDR1 is SGHTA, CDR2 FQGNSA. The CDR3 sequence is CASQDGTGTYEQYF. The CDR3 DNA sequence: TGTGCCAGCCAAGACGGGACAGGGACATACGAGCAGTACTTC.

V usage is TRBV5-4 and J usage is TRBJ2-1; 10 nucleotides agree with TRBD1. With 6 bases clipped from V and 3 bases from J, the junction kept 9 bases outside the gene matches. The CDR3 has 16 amino acids. Germline V gene sequence: CDR1 SGHNT, CDR2 YYREEE (reference sequence). The CDR3 protein is CASNARGTGVYNEQFF. CDR3 DNA: TGTGCCAGCAACGCCAGGGGGACAGGGGTCTACAATGAGCAGTTCTTC.

This clone has a handful of counts. V gene TRBV2 combines with J gene TRBJ2-7; D is perhaps TRBD1 (5 bases). The germline V and J ends were trimmed by 5 bases and 0 bases, with 14 bases remaining between them. Germline V lookup: CDR1 SNHLY, CDR2 FYNNEI. CDR3 length equals 15 residues. CDR3 in amino acids: CASSSPDSYSYEQYF. The CDR3 DNA is TGTGCCAGCAGTTCCCCCGACAGCTACTCCTACGAGCAGTACTTC.

V usage is TRBV28 and J usage is TRBJ2-1; 12 bases match TRBD2. V dropped 5 bases and J dropped 4; count of bases not matched to a gene: 9. The CDR3 is made up of 17 amino acids. Germline CDR1 and CDR2: MDHEN and SYDVKM. DNA for the CDR3: TGTGCCAGCAGTAACCCGGGACTAGCGGGCCCTTACAATGAGCAGTTCTTC. This codes for CASSNPGLAGPYNEQFF.

The chain links TRBV6-5 to TRBJ2-1; 7 bases fit TRBD2. The CDR3 runs 15 residues. Germline CDR1 and CDR2: MNHEY and SVGAGI. V lost 6 bases, J lost 4 bases, and 9 bases stayed unmatched. For the CDR3, the DNA is TGTGCCAGCAGCCCGGGACTAAGACTATACAATGAGCAGTTCTTC. This sequence encodes CASSPGLRLYNEQFF.